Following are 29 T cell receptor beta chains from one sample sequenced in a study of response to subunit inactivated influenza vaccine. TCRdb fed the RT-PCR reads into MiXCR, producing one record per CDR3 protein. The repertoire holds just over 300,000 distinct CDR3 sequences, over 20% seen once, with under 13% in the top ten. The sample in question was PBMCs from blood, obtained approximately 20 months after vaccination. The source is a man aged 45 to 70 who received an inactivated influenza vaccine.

The CDR3 spells CASSPWVGSTTNEKLFF. DNA of the CDR3: TGCGCCAGCAGCCCGTGGGTTGGCAGCACAACTAATGAAAAACTGTTTTTT. The rearrangement links TRBV5-1 to TRBJ1-4; D not certain. CDR1 is SGHRS and CDR2 is YFSETQ in the germline V gene. The CDR3 length is 17 residues. Trimming stripped 4 bases from V and 0 bases from J, with 16 bases between.

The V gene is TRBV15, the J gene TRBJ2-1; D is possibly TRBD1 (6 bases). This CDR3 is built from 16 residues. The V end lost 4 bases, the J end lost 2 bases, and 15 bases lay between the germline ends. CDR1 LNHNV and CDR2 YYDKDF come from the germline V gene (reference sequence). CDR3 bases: TGTGCCACCAGCAATAACAGGGAGTACACCTACAATGAGCAGTTCTTC. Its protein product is CATSNNREYTYNEQFF.

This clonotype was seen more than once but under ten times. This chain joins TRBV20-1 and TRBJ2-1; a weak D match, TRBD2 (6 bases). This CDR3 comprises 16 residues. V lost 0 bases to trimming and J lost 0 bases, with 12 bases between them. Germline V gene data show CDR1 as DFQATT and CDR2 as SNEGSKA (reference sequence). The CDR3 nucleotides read TGCAGTGCTAGAGATCATGGGAGGAGCTCCTACAATGAGCAGTTCTTC. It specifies CSARDHGRSSYNEQFF.

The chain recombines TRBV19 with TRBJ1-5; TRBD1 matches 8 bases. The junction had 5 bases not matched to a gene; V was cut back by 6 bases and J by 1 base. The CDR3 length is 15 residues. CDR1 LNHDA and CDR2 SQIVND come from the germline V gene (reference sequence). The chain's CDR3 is CASRETGASNQPQHF. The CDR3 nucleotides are TGTGCCAGTAGAGAGACAGGGGCGAGCAATCAGCCCCAGCATTTT. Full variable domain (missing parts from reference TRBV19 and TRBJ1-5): DGGITQSPKYLFRKEGQNVTLSCEQNLNHDAMYWYRQDPGQGLRLIYYSQIVNDFQKGDIAEGYSVSREKKESFPLTVTSAQKNPTAFYLCASRETGASNQPQHFGDGTRLSIL.

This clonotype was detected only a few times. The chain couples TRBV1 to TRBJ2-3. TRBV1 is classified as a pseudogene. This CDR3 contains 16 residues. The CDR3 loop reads CTSSQGGGNPRDTQYF. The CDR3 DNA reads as TGCACCAGCAGCCAAGGTGGCGGAAACCCTAGGGATACGCAGTATTTT.

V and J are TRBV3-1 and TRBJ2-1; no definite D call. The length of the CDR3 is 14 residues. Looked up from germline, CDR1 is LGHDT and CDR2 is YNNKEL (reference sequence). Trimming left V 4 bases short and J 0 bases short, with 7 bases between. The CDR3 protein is CASSPGRSYNEQFF. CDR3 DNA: TGTGCCAGCAGCCCCGGGCGCTCCTACAATGAGCAGTTCTTC.

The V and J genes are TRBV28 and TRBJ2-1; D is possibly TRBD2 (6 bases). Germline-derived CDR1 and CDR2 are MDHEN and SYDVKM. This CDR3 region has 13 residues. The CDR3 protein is CASRALGLREQFF. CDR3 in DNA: TGTGCTTCGCGGGCCCTGGGACTTCGCGAGCAGTTCTTC.

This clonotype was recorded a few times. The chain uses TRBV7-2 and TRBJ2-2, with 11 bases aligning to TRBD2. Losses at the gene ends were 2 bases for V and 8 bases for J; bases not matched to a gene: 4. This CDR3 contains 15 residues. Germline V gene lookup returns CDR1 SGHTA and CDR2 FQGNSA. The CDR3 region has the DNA TGTGCCAGCAGCTTAACTAGCGGGGGATTGGGGGAGCTGTTTTTT. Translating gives CASSLTSGGLGELFF.

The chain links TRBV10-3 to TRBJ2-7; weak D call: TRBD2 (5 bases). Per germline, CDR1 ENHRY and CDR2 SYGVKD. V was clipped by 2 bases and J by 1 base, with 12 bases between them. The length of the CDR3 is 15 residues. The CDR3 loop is CAISERAEKSYEQYF. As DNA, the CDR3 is TGTGCCATCAGTGAGCGAGCGGAAAAATCCTACGAGCAGTACTTC.

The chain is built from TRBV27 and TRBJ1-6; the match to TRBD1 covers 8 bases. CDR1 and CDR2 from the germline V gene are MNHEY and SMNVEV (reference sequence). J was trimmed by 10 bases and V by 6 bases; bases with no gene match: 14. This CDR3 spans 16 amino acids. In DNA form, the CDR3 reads TGTGCCAGCAGCAGATCGTCCGGGGCAGGGGGCTCACCCCTCCACTTT. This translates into CASSRSSGAGGSPLHF.

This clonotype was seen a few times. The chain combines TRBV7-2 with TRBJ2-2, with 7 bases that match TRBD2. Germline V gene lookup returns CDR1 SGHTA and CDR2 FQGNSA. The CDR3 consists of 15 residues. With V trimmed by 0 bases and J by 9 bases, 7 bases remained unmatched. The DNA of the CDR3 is TGTGCCAGCAGCTTAGCGGGGGGGGACTCCCGGGAGCTGTTTTTT. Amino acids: CASSLAGGDSRELFF.

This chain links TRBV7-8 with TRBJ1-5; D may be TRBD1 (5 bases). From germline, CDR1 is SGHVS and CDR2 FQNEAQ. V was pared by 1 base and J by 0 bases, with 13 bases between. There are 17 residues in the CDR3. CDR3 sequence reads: CASSLGNRQYSNQPQHF. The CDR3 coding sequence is TGTGCCAGCAGCTTAGGGAACAGGCAGTATAGCAATCAGCCCCAGCATTTT.

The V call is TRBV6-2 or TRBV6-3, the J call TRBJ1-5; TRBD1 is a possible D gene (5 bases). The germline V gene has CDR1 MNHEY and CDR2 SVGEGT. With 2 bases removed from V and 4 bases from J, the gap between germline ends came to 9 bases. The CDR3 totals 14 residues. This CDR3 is CASSYGALNQPQHF. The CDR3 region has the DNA TGTGCCAGCAGTTACGGGGCACTAAATCAGCCCCAGCATTTT.

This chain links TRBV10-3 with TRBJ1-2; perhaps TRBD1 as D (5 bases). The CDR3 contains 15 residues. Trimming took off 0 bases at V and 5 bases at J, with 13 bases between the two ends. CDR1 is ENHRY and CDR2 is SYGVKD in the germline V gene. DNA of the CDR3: TGTGCCATCAGTGAGTCAACGCCCGGGGGGTATGGCTACACCTTC. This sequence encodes CAISESTPGGYGYTF.

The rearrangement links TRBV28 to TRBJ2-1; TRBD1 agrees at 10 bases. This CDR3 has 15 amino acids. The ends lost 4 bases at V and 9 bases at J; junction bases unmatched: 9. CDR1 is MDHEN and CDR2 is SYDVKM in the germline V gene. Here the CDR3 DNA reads TGTGCCAGCAGTTACAGACAGGGGGCGCTTGGTGAGCAGTTCTTC. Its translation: CASSYRQGALGEQFF.

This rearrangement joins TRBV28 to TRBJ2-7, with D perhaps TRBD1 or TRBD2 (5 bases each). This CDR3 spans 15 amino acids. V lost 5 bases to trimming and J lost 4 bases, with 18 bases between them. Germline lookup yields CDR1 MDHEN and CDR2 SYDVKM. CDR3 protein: CASSLGTWDGYEQYF. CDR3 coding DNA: TGTGCCAGCAGTCTTGGGACGTGGGATGGGTACGAGCAGTACTTC.

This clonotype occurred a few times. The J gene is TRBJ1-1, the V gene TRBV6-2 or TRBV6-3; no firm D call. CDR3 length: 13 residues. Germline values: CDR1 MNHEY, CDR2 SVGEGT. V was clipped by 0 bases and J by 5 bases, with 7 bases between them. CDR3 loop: CASSYSRSTEAFF. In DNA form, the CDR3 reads TGTGCCAGCAGTTACTCTCGGAGTACTGAAGCTTTCTTT.

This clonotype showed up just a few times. The CDR3 region has the DNA TGTGCCAGCAGCCAAGATTTAAGGAATCAGCCCCAGCATTTT. Amino acids: CASSQDLRNQPQHF. The rearrangement links TRBV3-1 to TRBJ1-5; D gene unclear. This CDR3 comprises 14 residues. Germline V gene lookup returns CDR1 LGHDT and CDR2 YNNKEL (reference sequence). Trimming took 0 bases from V and 4 from J, leaving 7 bases between them.

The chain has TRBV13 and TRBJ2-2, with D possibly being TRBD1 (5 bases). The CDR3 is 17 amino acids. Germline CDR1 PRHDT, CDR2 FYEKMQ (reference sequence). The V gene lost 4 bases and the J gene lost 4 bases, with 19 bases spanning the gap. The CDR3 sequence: CASSSYDRFPITGELFF. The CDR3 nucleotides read TGTGCCAGCAGCTCCTACGACAGATTTCCTATCACCGGGGAGCTGTTTTTT.

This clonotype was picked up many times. CDR3 amino acids: CASSLTYSGNTIYF. The CDR3 coding sequence is TGTGCCAGCAGCTTAACCTACTCTGGAAACACCATATATTTT. The chain recombines TRBV7-2 with TRBJ1-3; D is uncertain. The length of the CDR3 is 14 residues. Trimming left V 2 bases short and J 0 bases short, with 5 bases between. Germline assignment: CDR1 SGHTA and CDR2 FQGNSA.

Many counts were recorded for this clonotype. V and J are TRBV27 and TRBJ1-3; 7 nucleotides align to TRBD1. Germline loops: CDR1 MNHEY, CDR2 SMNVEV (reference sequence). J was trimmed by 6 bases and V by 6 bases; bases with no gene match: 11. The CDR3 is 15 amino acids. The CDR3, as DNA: TGTGCCAGCAGAACATCGGCAGGGGGTAAAAACACCATATATTTT. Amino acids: CASRTSAGGKNTIYF.

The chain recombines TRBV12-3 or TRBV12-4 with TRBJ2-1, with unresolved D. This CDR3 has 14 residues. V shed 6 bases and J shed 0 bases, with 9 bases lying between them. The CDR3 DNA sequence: TGTGCCAGCAGGGTATACAGCTCCTACAATGAGCAGTTCTTC. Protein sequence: CASRVYSSYNEQFF.

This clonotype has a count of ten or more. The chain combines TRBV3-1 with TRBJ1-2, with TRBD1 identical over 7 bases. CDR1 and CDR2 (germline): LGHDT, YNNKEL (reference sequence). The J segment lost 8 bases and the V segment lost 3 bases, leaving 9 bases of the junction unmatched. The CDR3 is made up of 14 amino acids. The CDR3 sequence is CASSHALTGNGYTF. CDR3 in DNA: TGTGCCAGCAGCCATGCTTTGACAGGGAACGGCTACACCTTC.

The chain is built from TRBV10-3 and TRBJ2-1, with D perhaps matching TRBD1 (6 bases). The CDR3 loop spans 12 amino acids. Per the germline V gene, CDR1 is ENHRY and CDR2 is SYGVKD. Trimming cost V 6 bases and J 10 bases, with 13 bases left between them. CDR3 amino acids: CAISLGGEEQFF. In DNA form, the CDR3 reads TGTGCCATCAGCCTAGGGGGTGAGGAGCAGTTCTTC.

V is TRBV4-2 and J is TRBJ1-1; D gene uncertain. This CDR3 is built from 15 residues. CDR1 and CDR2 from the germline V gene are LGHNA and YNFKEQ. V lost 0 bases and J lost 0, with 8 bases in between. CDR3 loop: CASSQDLKLNTEAFF. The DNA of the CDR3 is TGTGCCAGCAGCCAAGATCTAAAATTGAACACTGAAGCTTTCTTT.

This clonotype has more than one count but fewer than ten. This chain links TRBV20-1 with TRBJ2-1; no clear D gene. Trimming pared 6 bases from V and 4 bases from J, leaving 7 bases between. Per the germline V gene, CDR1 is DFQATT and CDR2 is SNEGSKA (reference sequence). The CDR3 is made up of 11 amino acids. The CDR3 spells CSAENYNEQFF. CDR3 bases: TGCAGTGCAGAAAATTACAATGAGCAGTTCTTC.

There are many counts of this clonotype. The CDR3 DNA follows: TGTGCCAGCAGCTTGGCCCCTGTAATTAATTCACCCCTCCACTTT. Translating gives CASSLAPVINSPLHF. This sequence joins TRBV5-5 and TRBJ1-6; D remains unclear. The CDR3 contains 15 residues. Trimming stripped 0 bases from V and 6 bases from J, with 10 bases between. Germline V lookup: CDR1 SGHKS, CDR2 YYEKEE (reference sequence).

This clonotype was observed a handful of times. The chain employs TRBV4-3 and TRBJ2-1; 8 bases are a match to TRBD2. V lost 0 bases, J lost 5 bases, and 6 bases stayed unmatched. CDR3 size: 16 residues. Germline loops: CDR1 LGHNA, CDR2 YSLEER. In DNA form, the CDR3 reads TGCGCCAGCAGCCAAGATATCCAGCGGGAGCACAATGAGCAGTTCTTC. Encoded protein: CASSQDIQREHNEQFF.

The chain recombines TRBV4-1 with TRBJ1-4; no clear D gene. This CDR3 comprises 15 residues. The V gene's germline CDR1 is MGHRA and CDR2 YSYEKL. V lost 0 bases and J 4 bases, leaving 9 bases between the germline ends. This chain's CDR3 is CASSQEENYNEKLFF. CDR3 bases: TGCGCCAGCAGCCAAGAAGAGAACTATAATGAAAAACTGTTTTTT.